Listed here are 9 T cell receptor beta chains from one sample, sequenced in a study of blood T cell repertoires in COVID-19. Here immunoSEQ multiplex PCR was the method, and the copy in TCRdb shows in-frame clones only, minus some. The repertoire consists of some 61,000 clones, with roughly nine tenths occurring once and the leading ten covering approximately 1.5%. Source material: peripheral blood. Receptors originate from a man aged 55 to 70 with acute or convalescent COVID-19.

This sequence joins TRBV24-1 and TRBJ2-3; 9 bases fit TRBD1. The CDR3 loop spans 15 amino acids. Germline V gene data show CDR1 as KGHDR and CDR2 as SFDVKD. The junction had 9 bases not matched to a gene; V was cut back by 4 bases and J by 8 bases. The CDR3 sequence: CATSDSGQGIGTQYF. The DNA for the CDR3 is TGTGCCACCAGTGACTCGGGACAGGGTATCGGTACGCAGTATTTT.

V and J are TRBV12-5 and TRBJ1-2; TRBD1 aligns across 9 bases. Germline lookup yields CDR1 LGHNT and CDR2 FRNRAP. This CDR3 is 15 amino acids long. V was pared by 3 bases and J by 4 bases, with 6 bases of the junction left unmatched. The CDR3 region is CASGLGQGTVYGYTF. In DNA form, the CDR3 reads TGTGCTAGTGGTTTAGGACAGGGGACAGTCTATGGCTACACCTTC. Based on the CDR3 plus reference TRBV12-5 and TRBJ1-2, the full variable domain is DARVTQTPRHKVTEMGQEVTMRCQPILGHNTVFWYRQTMMQGLELLAYFRNRAPLDDSGMPKDRFSAEMPDATLATLKIQPSEPRDSAVYFCASGLGQGTVYGYTFGSGTRLTVV.

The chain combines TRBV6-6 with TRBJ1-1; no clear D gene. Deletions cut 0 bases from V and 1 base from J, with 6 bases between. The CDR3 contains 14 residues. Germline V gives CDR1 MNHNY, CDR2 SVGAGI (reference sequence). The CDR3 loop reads CASSYSGRNTEAFF. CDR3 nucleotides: TGTGCCAGCAGTTACTCTGGCAGGAACACTGAAGCTTTCTTT.

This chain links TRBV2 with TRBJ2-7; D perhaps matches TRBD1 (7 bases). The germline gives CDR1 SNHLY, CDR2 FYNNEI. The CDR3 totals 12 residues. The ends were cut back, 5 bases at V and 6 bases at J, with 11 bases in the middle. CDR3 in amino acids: CASSLQGGEQYF. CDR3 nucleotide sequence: TGTGCCAGCAGTCTTCAGGGGGGCGAGCAGTACTTC.

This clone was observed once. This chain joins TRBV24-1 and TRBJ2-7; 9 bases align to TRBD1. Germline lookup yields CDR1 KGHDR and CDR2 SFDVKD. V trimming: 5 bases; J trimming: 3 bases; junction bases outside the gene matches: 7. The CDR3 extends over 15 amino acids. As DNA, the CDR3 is TGTGCCACCAGTGCACCGGGGACAGGGTACTACGAGCAGTACTTC. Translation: CATSAPGTGYYEQYF.

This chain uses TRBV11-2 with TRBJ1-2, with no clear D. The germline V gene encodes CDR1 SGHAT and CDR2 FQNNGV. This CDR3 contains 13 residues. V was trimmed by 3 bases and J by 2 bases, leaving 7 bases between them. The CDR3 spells CASSLGGNYGYTF. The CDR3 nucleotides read TGTGCCAGCAGCTTGGGAGGGAACTATGGCTACACCTTC. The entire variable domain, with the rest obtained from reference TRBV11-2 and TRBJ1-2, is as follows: EAGVAQSPRYKIIEKRQSVAFWCNPISGHATLYWYQQILGQGPKLLIQFQNNGVVDDSQLPKDRFSAERLKGVDSTLKIQPAKLEDSAVYLCASSLGGNYGYTFGSGTRLTVV.

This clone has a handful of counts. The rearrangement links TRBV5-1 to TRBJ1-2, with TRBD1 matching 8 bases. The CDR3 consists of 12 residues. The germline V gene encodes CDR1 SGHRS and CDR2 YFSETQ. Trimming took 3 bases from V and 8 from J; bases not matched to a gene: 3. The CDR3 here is CASSWDRSGYTF. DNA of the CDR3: TGCGCCAGCAGCTGGGACAGGTCGGGCTACACCTTC.

Here the CDR3 reads CASSLRGNQPQHF. The CDR3 DNA reads as TGTGCCAGCAGCTTAAGGGGGAATCAGCCCCAGCATTTT. This sequence joins TRBV7-2 and TRBJ1-5; possibly TRBD1 for D (6 bases). Germline assignment: CDR1 SGHTA and CDR2 FQGNSA. The germline V and J ends were trimmed by 2 bases and 4 bases, with 6 bases remaining between them. The CDR3 contains 13 residues.

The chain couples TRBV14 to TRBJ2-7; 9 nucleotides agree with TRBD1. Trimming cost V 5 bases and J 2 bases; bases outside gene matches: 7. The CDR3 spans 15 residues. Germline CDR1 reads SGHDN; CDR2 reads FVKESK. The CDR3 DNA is TGTGCCAGCAGCTCCCGGGACAGGGCACCCTACGAGCAGTACTTC. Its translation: CASSSRDRAPYEQYF.